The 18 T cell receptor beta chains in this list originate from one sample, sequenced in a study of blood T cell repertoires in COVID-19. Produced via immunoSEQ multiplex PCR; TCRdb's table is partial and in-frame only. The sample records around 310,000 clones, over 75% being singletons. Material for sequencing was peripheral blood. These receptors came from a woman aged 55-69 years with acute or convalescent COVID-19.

Here the CDR3 reads CASSFWGGVYEQYF. Here the CDR3 DNA reads TGTGCCAGCAGCTTCTGGGGGGGCGTTTACGAGCAGTACTTC. The chain employs TRBV5-6 and TRBJ2-7, with D possibly being TRBD2 (7 bases). Trimming stripped 2 bases from V and 4 bases from J, with 13 bases between. This CDR3 spans 14 amino acids. CDR1 and CDR2 (germline): SGHDT, YYEEEE. Using reference TRBV5-6 and TRBJ2-7 for the parts outside the CDR3, the full variable domain is DAGVTQSPTHLIKTRGQQVTLRCSPKSGHDTVSWYQQALGQGPQFIFQYYEEEERQRGNFPDRFSGHQFPNYSSELNVNALLLGDSALYLCASSFWGGVYEQYFGPGTRLTVT.

The CDR3 region has the DNA TGTGCCAGCAGCTTCTCCTTAGCTGGCAATGAGCAGTTCTTC. It yields the protein CASSFSLAGNEQFF. J is TRBJ2-1 and V is TRBV7-9, with no clear D. V was clipped by 3 bases and J by 6 bases, with 12 bases between them. Per germline, CDR1 SEHNR and CDR2 FQNEAQ (reference sequence). This CDR3 is 14 amino acids long.

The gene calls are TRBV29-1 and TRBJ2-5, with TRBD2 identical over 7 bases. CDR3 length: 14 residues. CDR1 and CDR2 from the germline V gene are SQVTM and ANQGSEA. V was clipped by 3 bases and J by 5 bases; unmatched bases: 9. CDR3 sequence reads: CSVDNRLAGETQYF. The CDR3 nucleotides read TGCAGCGTTGACAACAGACTAGCTGGGGAGACCCAGTACTTC.

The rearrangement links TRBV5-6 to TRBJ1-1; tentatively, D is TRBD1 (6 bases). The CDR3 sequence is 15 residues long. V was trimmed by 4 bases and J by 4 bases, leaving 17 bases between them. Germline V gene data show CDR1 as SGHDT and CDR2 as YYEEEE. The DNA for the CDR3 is TGTGCCAGCAGCGAACAGGGCCCCGGGGTCACTGAAGCTTTCTTT. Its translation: CASSEQGPGVTEAFF.

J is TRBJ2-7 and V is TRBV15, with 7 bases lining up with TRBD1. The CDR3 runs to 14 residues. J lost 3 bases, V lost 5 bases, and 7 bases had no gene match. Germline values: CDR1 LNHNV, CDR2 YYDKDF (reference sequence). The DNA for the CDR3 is TGTGCCACCAGCGGCCGGGACAGCATCTACGAGCAGTACTTC. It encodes CATSGRDSIYEQYF.

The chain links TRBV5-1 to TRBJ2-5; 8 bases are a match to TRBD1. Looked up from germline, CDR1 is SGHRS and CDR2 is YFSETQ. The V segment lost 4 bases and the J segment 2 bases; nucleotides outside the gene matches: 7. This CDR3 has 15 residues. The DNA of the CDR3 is TGCGCCAGCAGCCCGACAGGGGCGGTTCAAGAGACCCAGTACTTC. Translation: CASSPTGAVQETQYF. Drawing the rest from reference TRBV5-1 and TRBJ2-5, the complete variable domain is KAGVTQTPRYLIKTRGQQVTLSCSPISGHRSVSWYQQTPGQGLQFLFEYFSETQRNKGNFPGRFSGRQFSNSRSEMNVSTLELGDSALYLCASSPTGAVQETQYFGPGTRLLVL.

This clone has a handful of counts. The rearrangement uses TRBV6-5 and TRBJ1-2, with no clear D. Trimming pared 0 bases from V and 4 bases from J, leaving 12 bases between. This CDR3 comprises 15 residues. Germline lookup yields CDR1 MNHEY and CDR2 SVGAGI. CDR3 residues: CASSYSEANTYGYTF. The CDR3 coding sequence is TGTGCCAGCAGTTACTCGGAGGCCAATACCTATGGCTACACCTTC.

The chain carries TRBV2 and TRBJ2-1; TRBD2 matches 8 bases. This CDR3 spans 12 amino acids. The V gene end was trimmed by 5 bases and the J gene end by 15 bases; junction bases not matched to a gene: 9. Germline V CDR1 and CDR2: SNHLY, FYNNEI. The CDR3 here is CASSRITAGGFF. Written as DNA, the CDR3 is TGTGCCAGCAGTAGAATAACGGCGGGAGGGTTCTTC.

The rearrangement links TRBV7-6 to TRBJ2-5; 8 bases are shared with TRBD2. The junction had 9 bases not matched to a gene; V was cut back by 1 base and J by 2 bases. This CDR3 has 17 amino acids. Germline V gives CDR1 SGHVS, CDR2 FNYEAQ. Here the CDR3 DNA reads TGTGCCAGCAGCTTAGGGTCCGGGGGGGCCCCACAAGAGACCCAGTACTTC. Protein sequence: CASSLGSGGAPQETQYF. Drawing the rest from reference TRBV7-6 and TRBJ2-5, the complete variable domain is GAGVSQSPRYKVTKRGQDVALRCDPISGHVSLYWYRQALGQGPEFLTYFNYEAQQDKSGLPNDRFSAERPEGSISTLTIQRTEQRDSAMYRCASSLGSGGAPQETQYFGPGTRLLVL.

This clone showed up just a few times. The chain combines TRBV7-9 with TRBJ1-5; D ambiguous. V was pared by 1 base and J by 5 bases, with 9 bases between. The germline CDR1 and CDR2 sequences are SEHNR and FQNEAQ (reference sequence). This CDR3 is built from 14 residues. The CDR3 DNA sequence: TGTGCCAGCAGCTTAGGCGGGCCCGATCAGCCCCAGCATTTT. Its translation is CASSLGGPDQPQHF.

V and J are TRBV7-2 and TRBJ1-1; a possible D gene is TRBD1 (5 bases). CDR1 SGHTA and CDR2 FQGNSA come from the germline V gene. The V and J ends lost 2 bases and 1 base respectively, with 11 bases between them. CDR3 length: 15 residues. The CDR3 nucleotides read TGTGCCAGCAGCTTAAGTACAGGACAGAACACTGAAGCTTTCTTT. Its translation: CASSLSTGQNTEAFF.

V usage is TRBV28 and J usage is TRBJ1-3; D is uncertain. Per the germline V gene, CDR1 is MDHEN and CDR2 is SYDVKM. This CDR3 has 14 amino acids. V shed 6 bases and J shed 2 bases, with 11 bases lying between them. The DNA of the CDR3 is TGTGCCAGCAGGGTCCCTGGGCCTGGAAACACCATATATTTT. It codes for CASRVPGPGNTIYF.

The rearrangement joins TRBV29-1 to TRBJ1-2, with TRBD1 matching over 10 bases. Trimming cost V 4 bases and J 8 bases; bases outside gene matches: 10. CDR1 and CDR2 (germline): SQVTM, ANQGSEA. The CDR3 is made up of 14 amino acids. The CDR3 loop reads CSVATGQGVEGYTF. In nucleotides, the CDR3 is TGCAGCGTTGCGACAGGACAGGGGGTCGAGGGCTACACCTTC.

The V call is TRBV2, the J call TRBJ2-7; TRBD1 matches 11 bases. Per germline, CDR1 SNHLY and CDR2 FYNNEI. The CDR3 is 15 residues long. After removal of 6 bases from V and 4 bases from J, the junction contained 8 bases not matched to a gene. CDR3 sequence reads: CASSAIRDRGYEQYF. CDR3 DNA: TGTGCCAGCAGCGCAATTCGGGACAGGGGGTACGAGCAGTACTTC.

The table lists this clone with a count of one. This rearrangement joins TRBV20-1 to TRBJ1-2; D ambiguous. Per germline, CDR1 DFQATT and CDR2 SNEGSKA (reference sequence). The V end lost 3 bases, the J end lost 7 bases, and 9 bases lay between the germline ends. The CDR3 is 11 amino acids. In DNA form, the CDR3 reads TGCAGTGCTAGTTATTTGGCTGGCTACACCTTC. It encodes CSASYLAGYTF.

The CDR3 sequence is CASSPEQARGNEKLFF. The DNA of the CDR3 is TGCGCCAGCAGCCCTGAACAGGCTAGGGGGAATGAAAAACTGTTTTTT. This rearrangement joins TRBV4-1 to TRBJ1-4; D might be TRBD1 (6 bases). The CDR3 consists of 16 residues. The V end lost 4 bases, the J end lost 5 bases, and 17 bases lay between the germline ends. The germline V gene encodes CDR1 MGHRA and CDR2 YSYEKL.

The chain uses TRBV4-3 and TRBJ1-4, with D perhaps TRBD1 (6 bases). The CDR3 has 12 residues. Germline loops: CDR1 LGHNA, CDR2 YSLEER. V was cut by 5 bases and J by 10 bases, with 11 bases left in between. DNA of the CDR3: TGCGCCAGCAGCGCGGGAGGGGGAAAACTGTTTTTT. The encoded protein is CASSAGGGKLFF.

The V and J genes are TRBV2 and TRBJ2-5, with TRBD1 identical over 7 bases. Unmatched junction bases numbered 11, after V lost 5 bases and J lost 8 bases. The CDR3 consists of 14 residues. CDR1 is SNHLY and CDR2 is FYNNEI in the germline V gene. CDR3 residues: CASSPRQGQGTQYF. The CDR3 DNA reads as TGTGCCAGCAGTCCACGACAGGGCCAAGGAACCCAGTACTTC. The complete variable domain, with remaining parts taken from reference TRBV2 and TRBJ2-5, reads EPEVTQTPSHQVTQMGQEVILRCVPISNHLYFYWYRQILGQKVEFLVSFYNNEISEKSEIFDDQFSVERPDGSNFTLKIRSTKLEDSAMYFCASSPRQGQGTQYFGPGTRLLVL.